These 4 T cell receptor beta chains share one sample of origin, sequenced in a study of blood T cell repertoires in COVID-19 (dated by TCRdb to 2019 to 2021). Library generation was performed with the immunoSEQ multiplex PCR assay. TCRdb limited this immuneACCESS table to in-frame rearrangements with V and J called. A share of clones is missing; checked studies link under half to unresolved V genes, and the rest is unexplained. In all, the sample holds about 260,000 clones, and around 88% of those were seen once. Clones ranked in the top ten supply roughly 1.2% of the sample. Sequencing input: PBMCs or T cells enriched from blood (not recorded which). All receptors come from a woman aged 40 to 50 with acute COVID-19.

Here the CDR3 reads CASSEGQGEDYGYTF. The DNA of the CDR3 is TGTGCCAGCAGTGAGGGACAGGGGGAAGATTATGGCTACACCTTC. The chain couples TRBV28 to TRBJ1-2; 11 nucleotides align to TRBD1. The V gene's germline CDR1 is MDHEN and CDR2 SYDVKM. V trimming: 5 bases; J trimming: 5 bases; junction bases outside the gene matches: 7. This CDR3 contains 15 residues.

This CDR3 reads CASRRDRGNYGYTF. The CDR3, as DNA: TGTGCCAGCAGACGGGACAGGGGTAACTATGGCTACACCTTC. This rearrangement joins TRBV27 to TRBJ1-2; 10 bases are a match to TRBD1. The CDR3 spans 14 residues. The V gene's germline CDR1 is MNHEY and CDR2 SMNVEV (reference sequence). Trimming at V came to 6 bases and at J to 1 base, leaving 2 bases not matched to a gene.

J is TRBJ1-2 and V is TRBV11-2; the match to TRBD1 covers 7 bases. This CDR3 is 15 amino acids long. Germline trimming cut 4 bases from V and 1 base from J; bases unmatched to any gene: 6. From germline, CDR1 is SGHAT and CDR2 FQNNGV. The CDR3 here is CASSSANRGNYGYTF. The CDR3 bases are TGTGCCAGCAGCTCAGCCAACAGGGGTAACTATGGCTACACCTTC.

The chain carries TRBV10-3 and TRBJ1-5; D not resolved. V gave up 4 bases and J gave up 8 bases, with 12 bases separating them. The CDR3 sequence is 13 residues long. CDR1 is ENHRY, CDR2 SYGVKD, per germline. The CDR3 reads CAISGQDGEPQHF. The CDR3 DNA reads as TGTGCCATCAGTGGCCAGGACGGGGAGCCCCAGCATTTT.